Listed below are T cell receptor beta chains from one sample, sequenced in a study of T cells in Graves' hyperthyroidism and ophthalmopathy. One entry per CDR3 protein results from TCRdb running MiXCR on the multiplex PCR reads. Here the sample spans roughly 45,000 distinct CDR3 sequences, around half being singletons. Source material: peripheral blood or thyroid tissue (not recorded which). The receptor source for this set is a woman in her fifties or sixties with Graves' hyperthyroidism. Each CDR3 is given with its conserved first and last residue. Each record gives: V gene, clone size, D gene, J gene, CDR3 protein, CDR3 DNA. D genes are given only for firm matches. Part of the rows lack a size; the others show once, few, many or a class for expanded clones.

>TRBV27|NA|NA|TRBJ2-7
CASSPQGNEQHF
TGCGCCAGCAGTCCACAGGGAAACGAGCAGCACTTC
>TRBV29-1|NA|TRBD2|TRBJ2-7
CSVLAGLEYGQYF
TGCAGCGTCTTAGCGGGATTGGAGTACGGGCAGTACTTC
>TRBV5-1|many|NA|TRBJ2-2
CASSYGQPGELFF
TGCGCCAGCAGCTATGGACAGCCCGGGGAGCTGTTTTTT
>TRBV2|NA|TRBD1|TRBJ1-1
CASSAGQVTEAFF
TGTGCCAGCAGTGCAGGACAGGTCACTGAAGCTTTCTTT
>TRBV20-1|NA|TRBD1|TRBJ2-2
CGARVGTGNTGELFF
TGCGGTGCTAGAGTTGGGACAGGGAACACCGGGGAGCTGTTTTTT
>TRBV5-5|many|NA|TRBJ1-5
CASSSPDGNQPQHF
TGTGCCAGCAGCTCTCCCGACGGGAATCAGCCCCAGCATTTT
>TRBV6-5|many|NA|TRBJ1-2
CASSYMGRTNYGYTF
TGTGCCAGCAGTTACATGGGCAGAACAAACTATGGCTACACCTTC
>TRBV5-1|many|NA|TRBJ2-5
CASSLQDQETQYF
TGCGCCAGCAGCTTGCAGGATCAAGAGACCCAGTACTTC
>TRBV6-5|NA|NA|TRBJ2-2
CASSYRGTGELFF
TGTGCCAGCAGTTATAGAGGCACCGGGGAGCTGTTTTTT
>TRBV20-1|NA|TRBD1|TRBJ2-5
CSADRGGAYQETQYF
TGCAGTGCCGACAGGGGGGGGGCGTACCAAGAGACCCAGTACTTC
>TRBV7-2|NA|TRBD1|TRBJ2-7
CASSPRQGKRNEQYF
TGTGCCAGCAGCCCGAGACAGGGCAAGCGGAACGAGCAGTACTTC
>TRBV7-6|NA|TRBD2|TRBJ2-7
CASSLTRTSGGSPYEQYF
TGTGCCAGCAGCTTGACCCGGACTAGCGGGGGGAGCCCCTACGAGCAGTACTTC
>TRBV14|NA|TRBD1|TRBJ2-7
CASSLTAGQGPYGQYF
TGTGCCAGCAGCCTTACGGCGGGACAGGGTCCCTACGGGCAGTACTTT
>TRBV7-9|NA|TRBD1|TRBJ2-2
CASSRGTGSTGELFF
TGTGCCAGCAGCCGGGGGACAGGGTCCACCGGGGAGCTGTTTTTT
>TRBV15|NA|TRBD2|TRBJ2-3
CATSRDPGGSTDTQYF
TGTGCCACCAGCAGAGACCCGGGAGGCAGCACAGATACGCAGTATTTT
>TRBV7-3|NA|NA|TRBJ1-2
CASSEAQANYGYTF
TGTGCCAGCAGTGAAGCGCAGGCTAACTATGGCTACACCTTC
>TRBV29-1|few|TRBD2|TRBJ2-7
CSRSSGSRYEQYF
TGCAGCCGATCTAGCGGGAGCCGCTACGAGCAGTACTTT
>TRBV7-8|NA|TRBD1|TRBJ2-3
CASSQDGQGEDTQYF
TGTGCCAGCAGCCAAGATGGACAGGGGGAAGATACGCAGTATTTT
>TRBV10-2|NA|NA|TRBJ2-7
CASSESTYRYYEQYF
TGCGCCAGCAGTGAGTCGACATACAGATACTACGAGCAGTACTTC
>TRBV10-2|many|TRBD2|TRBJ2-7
CASSERLAGTTYEQYF
TGCGCCAGCAGTGAGAGACTAGCGGGAACAACCTACGAGCAGTACTTC
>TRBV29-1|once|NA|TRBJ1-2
CSVEDARQGGYTF
TGCAGCGTTGAAGATGCCAGACAAGGCGGCTACACCTTC
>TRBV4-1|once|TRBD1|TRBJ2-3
CASSRDRYTGTQYF
TGCGCCAGCAGCCGGGACAGGTACACAGGTACGCAGTATTTT
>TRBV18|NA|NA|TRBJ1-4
CASSPRRVTNEKLFF
TGTGCCAGCTCACCACGAAGGGTTACTAATGAAAAACTGTTTTTT
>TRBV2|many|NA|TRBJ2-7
CASVSGGTYEQYF
TGTGCCAGCGTTAGCGGAGGCACCTACGAGCAGTACTTC
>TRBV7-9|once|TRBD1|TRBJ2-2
CASSSGQGPFAGELFF
TGTGCCAGCAGCTCGGGACAGGGCCCCTTTGCCGGGGAGCTGTTTTTT
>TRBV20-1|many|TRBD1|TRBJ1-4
CSARDRQGQEKLFF
TGCAGTGCTAGAGATCGACAGGGACAGGAAAAACTGTTTTTT
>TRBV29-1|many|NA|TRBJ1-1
CSGIDRLNTEAFF
TGCAGCGGGATCGACAGGCTGAACACTGAAGCTTTCTTT
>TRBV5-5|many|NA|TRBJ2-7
CASSLASGSSYEQYF
TGTGCCAGCAGCTTGGCCTCCGGGAGCTCCTACGAGCAGTACTTC
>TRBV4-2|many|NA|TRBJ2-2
CASSQGSKQGTGELFF
TGTGCCAGCAGCCAAGGGAGTAAGCAGGGCACCGGGGAGCTGTTTTTT
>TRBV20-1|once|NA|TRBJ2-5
CSARRSGETQYF
TGCAGTGCTAGGAGGAGCGGGGAGACCCAGTACTTC
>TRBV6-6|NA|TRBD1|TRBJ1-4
CASFSRDRANEKLFF
TGTGCCAGCTTTTCTCGGGACAGAGCTAATGAAAAACTGTTTTTT
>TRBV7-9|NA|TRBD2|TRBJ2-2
CASSPDVPSGRPGELFF
TGTGCCAGCAGCCCCGACGTGCCTAGCGGGAGGCCCGGGGAGCTGTTTTTT
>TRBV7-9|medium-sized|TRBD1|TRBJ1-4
CASIARGTNEKLFF
TGTGCCAGCATAGCCAGGGGGACTAATGAAAAACTGTTTTTT
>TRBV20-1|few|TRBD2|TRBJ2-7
CSAIAGTSGHYEQYF
TGCAGTGCTATTGCCGGGACTAGCGGTCACTACGAGCAGTACTTC
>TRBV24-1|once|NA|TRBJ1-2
CATSAEGMIGGYTF
TGTGCCACCAGTGCGGAAGGGATGATTGGTGGCTACACCTTC
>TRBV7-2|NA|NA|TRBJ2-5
CASSLAYRGTQYF
TGTGCCAGCAGCTTAGCGTACCGCGGGACCCAGTACTTC
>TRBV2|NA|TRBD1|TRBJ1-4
CASSEGIRGLEKLFF
TGTGCCAGCAGTGAAGGAATAAGGGGGCTGGAAAAACTGTTTTTT
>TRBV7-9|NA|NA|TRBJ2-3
CASSELVDTQYF
TGTGCCAGCAGCGAATTGGTAGATACGCAGTATTTT
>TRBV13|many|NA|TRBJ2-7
CASSLGPSGAHEQYF
TGTGCCAGCAGCTTAGGCCCTTCGGGGGCCCACGAGCAGTACTTC
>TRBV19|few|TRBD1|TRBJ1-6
CASNRGGSPLHF
TGTGCCAGTAACAGGGGTGGTTCACCCCTCCACTTT
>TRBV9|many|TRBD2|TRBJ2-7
CASSVQTSGIYEQYF
TGTGCCAGCAGCGTCCAGACTAGCGGGATCTACGAGCAGTACTTC